The clone carrying this TCR beta chain was observed once. Repertoires were generated with immunoSEQ multiplex PCR, while TCRdb's copy carries only in-frame clones and drops some. The sample holds under 110,000 clones, more than 85% seen once. The sample originates from a study of control samples from healthy donors and cancer patients. Input material: blood. The TCR was taken from a man between 25 and 39 years old in good health.

In DNA form, the CDR3 reads TGTGCCAGCAGCTTAAATCCGGGACTAGCTATTGAGCAGTTCTTC. Encoded protein: CASSLNPGLAIEQFF. V gene TRBV11-2 combines with J gene TRBJ2-1; 9 positions match TRBD2. V trimming: 2 bases; J trimming: 9 bases; junction bases outside the gene matches: 8. CDR3 length equals 15 residues. Germline CDR1 reads SGHAT; CDR2 reads FQNNGV.